The rows below give T cell receptor beta chains drawn from one sample of a study of blood T cell repertoires in COVID-19. Assay used: immunoSEQ multiplex PCR; TCRdb lists only in-frame clones, some missing. The sample carries about 110,000 clones, around 66% recorded once. Sample: peripheral blood. These receptors were taken from a man older than 75 with acute or convalescent COVID-19. Both conserved end residues are part of each CDR3. Each record gives: V gene, D gene, J gene, clone size, CDR3 protein, CDR3 DNA. A D gene is named only where the DNA matches it firmly. Clone size is given for some rows only: seen once, a few or many times, or a class if the clone is expanded.

V gene: TRBV19; D gene: TRBD2; J gene: TRBJ2-4; clone size: few; CDR3 protein: CASSTHSGGEKNIQYF; CDR3 DNA: TGTGCCAGTAGTACCCATAGCGGGGGTGAGAAAAACATTCAGTACTTC
V gene: TRBV6-2/TRBV6-3; D gene: NA; J gene: TRBJ2-5; clone size: NA; CDR3 protein: CASSYSGVAQYF; CDR3 DNA: TGTGCCAGCAGTTACTCGGGCGTGGCCCAGTACTTC
V gene: TRBV6-2/TRBV6-3; D gene: NA; J gene: TRBJ2-2; clone size: NA; CDR3 protein: CASSVQGSGELFF; CDR3 DNA: TGTGCCAGCAGTGTCCAGGGTTCCGGGGAGCTGTTTTTT
V gene: TRBV6-6; D gene: NA; J gene: TRBJ2-3; clone size: NA; CDR3 protein: CASTIGWGPDTQYF; CDR3 DNA: TGTGCCAGCACCATAGGCTGGGGCCCAGATACGCAGTATTTT
V gene: TRBV24-1; D gene: NA; J gene: TRBJ1-6; clone size: NA; CDR3 protein: CATSAGSYNSPLHF; CDR3 DNA: TGTGCCACCAGTGCAGGGTCCTATAATTCACCCCTCCACTTT
V gene: TRBV7-2; D gene: NA; J gene: TRBJ1-5; clone size: NA; CDR3 protein: CASQYSNQPQHF; CDR3 DNA: TGTGCCAGCCAGTATAGCAATCAGCCCCAGCATTTT
V gene: TRBV28; D gene: NA; J gene: TRBJ2-1; clone size: once; CDR3 protein: CASSQPGLSYNEQFF; CDR3 DNA: TGTGCCAGCAGTCAACCCGGACTTTCCTACAATGAGCAGTTCTTC
V gene: TRBV6-1; D gene: NA; J gene: TRBJ1-6; clone size: NA; CDR3 protein: CASTLLPGLGSPLHF; CDR3 DNA: TGTGCCAGCACTCTTCTACCGGGACTCGGTTCACCCCTCCACTTT
V gene: TRBV6-5; D gene: NA; J gene: TRBJ2-3; clone size: NA; CDR3 protein: CASRAAGRTDTQYF; CDR3 DNA: TGTGCCAGCAGAGCGGCGGGGCGCACAGATACGCAGTATTTT
V gene: TRBV3-1/TRBV3-2; D gene: NA; J gene: TRBJ2-1; clone size: once; CDR3 protein: CASSPGDNEQFF; CDR3 DNA: TGTGCCAGCAGCCCCGGGGACAATGAGCAGTTCTTC
V gene: TRBV2; D gene: TRBD1; J gene: TRBJ1-1; clone size: NA; CDR3 protein: CASSEAPGQATEAFF; CDR3 DNA: TGTGCCAGCAGTGAAGCTCCCGGACAGGCTACTGAAGCTTTCTTT
V gene: TRBV19; D gene: TRBD1; J gene: TRBJ2-7; clone size: NA; CDR3 protein: CASSMGTVPGYEQYF; CDR3 DNA: TGTGCCAGTAGTATGGGGACAGTCCCCGGCTACGAGCAGTACTTC
V gene: TRBV24-1; D gene: TRBD2; J gene: TRBJ2-1; clone size: NA; CDR3 protein: CATSDASGAHYNEQFF; CDR3 DNA: TGTGCCACCAGTGACGCTAGCGGGGCGCACTACAATGAGCAGTTCTTC
V gene: TRBV5-5; D gene: NA; J gene: TRBJ2-5; clone size: NA; CDR3 protein: CASCRRDRPLRTTQYF; CDR3 DNA: TGTGCCAGCTGCAGGCGAGACAGACCCCTACGGACGACCCAGTACTTC
V gene: TRBV10-2; D gene: TRBD1; J gene: TRBJ2-7; clone size: NA; CDR3 protein: CATKDRGTGEQYF; CDR3 DNA: TGCGCCACTAAAGACAGGGGAACAGGCGAGCAGTACTTC
V gene: TRBV9; D gene: NA; J gene: TRBJ2-1; clone size: NA; CDR3 protein: CASSDRTGGYNEQFF; CDR3 DNA: TGTGCCAGCAGCGACCGGACAGGAGGGTACAATGAGCAGTTCTTC
V gene: TRBV5-1; D gene: NA; J gene: TRBJ2-2; clone size: few; CDR3 protein: CASSHTPGAPAGELFF; CDR3 DNA: TGCGCCAGCAGCCACACACCGGGAGCTCCCGCCGGGGAGCTGTTTTTT
V gene: TRBV28; D gene: NA; J gene: TRBJ2-5; clone size: few; CDR3 protein: CASSLYSGGRETQYF; CDR3 DNA: TGTGCCAGCAGTTTATATTCAGGGGGGCGGGAGACCCAGTACTTC
V gene: TRBV11-1; D gene: NA; J gene: TRBJ1-1; clone size: few; CDR3 protein: CASSPDLGTEAFF; CDR3 DNA: TGTGCCAGCAGCCCGGACTTGGGCACTGAAGCTTTCTTT
V gene: TRBV19; D gene: NA; J gene: TRBJ2-1; clone size: NA; CDR3 protein: CASSIWRETYNEQFF; CDR3 DNA: TGTGCCAGTAGTATCTGGCGGGAAACCTACAATGAGCAGTTCTTC
V gene: TRBV25-1; D gene: TRBD1; J gene: TRBJ1-2; clone size: NA; CDR3 protein: CASSELTGPNYGYTF; CDR3 DNA: TGTGCCAGCAGTGAATTGACAGGGCCCAACTATGGCTACACCTTC
V gene: TRBV18; D gene: TRBD1; J gene: TRBJ2-2; clone size: NA; CDR3 protein: CASSFYPQGATGELFF; CDR3 DNA: TGTGCCAGCTCATTCTACCCGCAGGGGGCCACCGGGGAGCTGTTTTTT
V gene: TRBV5-1; D gene: TRBD1; J gene: TRBJ2-1; clone size: NA; CDR3 protein: CASSRGQGALEQFF; CDR3 DNA: TGCGCCAGCAGCCGCGGACAGGGGGCTCTTGAGCAGTTCTTC
V gene: TRBV13; D gene: NA; J gene: TRBJ1-3; clone size: NA; CDR3 protein: CASSRLRETGNTIYF; CDR3 DNA: TGTGCCAGCAGCCGTCTGAGGGAGACTGGAAACACCATATATTTT
V gene: TRBV29-1; D gene: NA; J gene: TRBJ1-1; clone size: medium-sized; CDR3 protein: CSVEGVARSTEAFF; CDR3 DNA: TGCAGCGTTGAAGGGGTAGCCCGGAGCACTGAAGCTTTCTTT
V gene: TRBV5-6; D gene: TRBD1; J gene: TRBJ1-2; clone size: NA; CDR3 protein: CASSSLGGNFYGYTF; CDR3 DNA: TGTGCCAGCAGCTCCCTAGGGGGCAACTTTTATGGCTACACCTTC
V gene: TRBV9; D gene: NA; J gene: TRBJ2-2; clone size: NA; CDR3 protein: CASSEEGNGGELFF; CDR3 DNA: TGTGCCAGCAGCGAAGAGGGTAACGGCGGGGAGCTGTTTTTT
V gene: TRBV28; D gene: NA; J gene: TRBJ2-1; clone size: NA; CDR3 protein: CASSLHLAAAYNEQFF; CDR3 DNA: TGTGCCAGCAGTCTACACTTAGCTGCAGCCTACAATGAGCAGTTCTTC
V gene: TRBV21-1; D gene: NA; J gene: TRBJ1-2; clone size: once; CDR3 protein: CASSLTGEVRCYGYTF; CDR3 DNA: TGTGCCAGCAGCTTGACAGGGGAGGTCCGTTGCTATGGCTACACCTTC
V gene: TRBV28; D gene: NA; J gene: TRBJ1-6; clone size: NA; CDR3 protein: CASTGPGNSPLHF; CDR3 DNA: TGTGCCAGCACCGGCCCAGGGAACTCACCCCTCCACTTT
V gene: TRBV5-6; D gene: TRBD1; J gene: TRBJ1-2; clone size: NA; CDR3 protein: CASSSQIRQGLGGYTF; CDR3 DNA: TGTGCCAGCAGCTCTCAAATCAGACAGGGTTTAGGCGGCTACACCTTC
V gene: TRBV7-3; D gene: NA; J gene: TRBJ2-1; clone size: NA; CDR3 protein: CASSSGRSSYNEQFF; CDR3 DNA: TGTGCCAGCAGTAGCGGCAGGAGCTCCTACAATGAGCAGTTCTTC
V gene: TRBV13; D gene: NA; J gene: TRBJ2-1; clone size: medium-sized; CDR3 protein: CASNHRGGSNNEQFF; CDR3 DNA: TGTGCCAGCAACCATCGGGGAGGCAGCAACAATGAGCAGTTCTTC
V gene: TRBV10-3; D gene: NA; J gene: TRBJ1-1; clone size: NA; CDR3 protein: CATQRVGTMNTEAFF; CDR3 DNA: TGTGCCACACAGCGAGTGGGGACTATGAACACTGAAGCTTTCTTT
V gene: TRBV27; D gene: NA; J gene: TRBJ2-5; clone size: NA; CDR3 protein: CASSTQGEGETQYF; CDR3 DNA: TGTGCCAGCAGCACACAGGGGGAGGGAGAGACCCAGTACTTC
V gene: TRBV28; D gene: NA; J gene: TRBJ2-5; clone size: NA; CDR3 protein: CASSFWLRKEETQYF; CDR3 DNA: TGTGCCAGCAGTTTTTGGCTCAGGAAGGAAGAGACCCAGTACTTC
V gene: TRBV19; D gene: TRBD1; J gene: TRBJ2-6; clone size: once; CDR3 protein: CASREGRGTGANVLTF; CDR3 DNA: TGTGCCAGTCGCGAGGGCAGGGGGACTGGGGCCAACGTCCTGACTTTC
V gene: TRBV7-8; D gene: NA; J gene: TRBJ2-5; clone size: NA; CDR3 protein: CASSSRVETQYF; CDR3 DNA: TGTGCCAGCAGCTCCAGGGTGGAGACCCAGTACTTC